The entry below gives a single T cell receptor beta chain sequence along with its context. What it binds is not known. Primers for the PCR totalled 60 Vbeta and 13 Jbeta. The method was immunoSEQ multiplex PCR; TCRdb's version includes in-frame clones alone and lacks a portion of them. Of under 250,000 clones listed, 76% are singletons. All donors participated as healthy donors of bone marrow. This CDR3 has 14 residues. Germline assignment: CDR1 MDHEN and CDR2 SYDVKM. Trimming pared 3 bases from V and 4 bases from J, leaving 12 bases between. The data are from a study of cytomegalovirus exposure and HLA in healthy donors. Study findings and constraints: Reported performance of the classifier showed diagnosis of cytomegalovirus status with high specificity and sensitivity. Reports indicate that TCR beta sequences accurately predicted the HLA-A and HLA-B alleles of most subjects.

The rearrangement links TRBV28 to TRBJ1-2, with D perhaps TRBD1 (6 bases). Sample: PBMCs. The TCR comes from a man aged 18 to 30 in good health and CMV-seronegative. DNA for the CDR3: TGTGCCAGCAGTTTCCAACAGGGCGCCTATGGCTACACCTTC. Translating it yields CASSFQQGAYGYTF.